The source of this TCR beta chain is a study of cytomegalovirus exposure and HLA in healthy donors. Study-wide results and limits: In a later analysis, CMV-associated beta chains were mostly HLA-associated, it appeared. For most TCR beta V segments, an earlier analysis put the productive rate at about 87% or about 30% of the time. A later look showed TCR association rates differing by HLA locus, highest for DRB1 and lowest for HLA-C.

Germline CDR1 and CDR2: SGHNT and YYREEE (reference sequence). The CDR3 consists of 14 residues. The PCR was carried out with 60 Vbeta primers and 13 Jbeta primers. TCRdb's table, derived via immunoSEQ multiplex PCR, lists solely in-frame clones and lacks some. The table has 200,000 or so clones, roughly 83% seen once; the top ten hold 0.25% to 0.3%. In the case of this clone: What it binds is unknown.

This receptor was taken from a boy aged 5 to 17 in good health and CMV-seronegative. Material for sequencing was PBMCs. The chain recombines TRBV5-4 with TRBJ2-5, with D possibly TRBD2 on 6 matching bases. The J call may be in error: the DNA end matches TRBJ2-7 better. This chain's CDR3 is CASSRGRGSYEQYF. In nucleotides, the CDR3 is TGTGCCAGCAGTCGGGGACGGGGGTCCTACGAGCAGTACTTC.